This is a list of T cell receptor beta chains from one sample in a study of T-cell reconstitution after alpha-beta-depleted transplantation in children. Using its own MiXCR run on the PCR reads, TCRdb lists one record per CDR3 protein. The sample lists some 530,000 distinct CDR3 sequences; around an eighth were seen once. The sample consisted of PBMCs from the stem cell graft donor, taken from the stem cell graft. The source is a human donor who donated a stem cell graft to a child with combined immunodeficiency. The CDR3 runs from the conserved cysteine through the conserved F or W. A D gene is named only where the DNA matches it firmly. Clone size is stated in some rows and not others, as once, few, many or a class when expanded.

clone size: .
J gene: TRBJ2-5
V gene: TRBV5-1
D gene: TRBD1
CDR3 protein: CASSPDRAVWETQYF
CDR3 DNA: TGCGCCAGCAGCCCCGACAGGGCAGTGTGGGAGACCCAGTACTTC

clone size: many
J gene: TRBJ2-5
V gene: TRBV10-3
D gene: .
CDR3 protein: CASGDVNARETQYF
CDR3 DNA: TGTGCCAGCGGCGATGTCAACGCCAGAGAGACCCAGTACTTC

clone size: many
J gene: TRBJ2-3
V gene: TRBV12-3/TRBV12-4
D gene: TRBD2
CDR3 protein: CASSSGGWDTQYF
CDR3 DNA: TGTGCCAGCAGTAGCGGGGGGTGGGATACGCAGTATTTT

clone size: few
J gene: TRBJ2-7
V gene: TRBV10-3
D gene: .
CDR3 protein: CAISTTGTYEQYF
CDR3 DNA: TGTGCCATCAGTACCACGGGGACCTACGAGCAGTACTTC

clone size: many
J gene: TRBJ1-2
V gene: TRBV15
D gene: .
CDR3 protein: CATSRGTAVLATF
CDR3 DNA: TGTGCCACCAGCAGAGGGACCGCCGTTCTCGCCACCTTC

clone size: .
J gene: TRBJ2-7
V gene: TRBV12-3/TRBV12-4
D gene: TRBD1
CDR3 protein: CASSSTGADEQYF
CDR3 DNA: TGTGCCAGCAGTTCGACAGGGGCGGACGAGCAGTACTTC

clone size: .
J gene: TRBJ2-3
V gene: TRBV15
D gene: .
CDR3 protein: CATSSPAGPIHSTDTQYF
CDR3 DNA: TGTGCCACCAGCAGTCCCGCGGGCCCAATTCATAGCACAGATACGCAGTATTTT

clone size: .
J gene: TRBJ2-3
V gene: TRBV4-3
D gene: .
CDR3 protein: CASSQGLFFTDTQYF
CDR3 DNA: TGCGCCAGCAGCCAAGGACTGTTCTTCACAGATACGCAGTATTTT

clone size: few
J gene: TRBJ2-7
V gene: TRBV6-2/TRBV6-3
D gene: .
CDR3 protein: CASSYHSQGHHEQYF
CDR3 DNA: TGTGCCAGCAGTTACCATTCGCAGGGGCATCACGAGCAGTACTTC

clone size: .
J gene: TRBJ2-4
V gene: TRBV12-3/TRBV12-4
D gene: .
CDR3 protein: CASSLRSPGNIQYF
CDR3 DNA: TGTGCCAGCAGTTTGCGGTCCCCGGGGAACATTCAGTACTTC

clone size: few
J gene: TRBJ2-3
V gene: TRBV7-9
D gene: .
CDR3 protein: CASSSDGADTQYF
CDR3 DNA: TGTGCCAGCAGCTCGGACGGTGCAGATACGCAGTATTTT

clone size: few
J gene: TRBJ1-5
V gene: TRBV6-1
D gene: .
CDR3 protein: CASRQAGSGQPQHF
CDR3 DNA: TGTGCCAGCAGACAGGCGGGGTCCGGTCAGCCCCAGCATTTT

clone size: many
J gene: TRBJ1-1
V gene: TRBV24-1
D gene: .
CDR3 protein: CATSDHTEAFF
CDR3 DNA: TGTGCCACCAGTGACCACACTGAAGCTTTCTTT

clone size: many
J gene: TRBJ2-1
V gene: TRBV7-6
D gene: TRBD2
CDR3 protein: CASSLVAGGNNEQFF
CDR3 DNA: TGTGCCAGCAGCTTAGTTGCGGGAGGCAACAATGAGCAGTTCTTC

clone size: .
J gene: TRBJ2-7
V gene: TRBV18
D gene: TRBD1
CDR3 protein: CASSPTGQLSPYF
CDR3 DNA: TGTGCCAGCTCACCAACGGGACAGCTTTCCCCGTACTTC

clone size: many
J gene: TRBJ1-1
V gene: TRBV4-2
D gene: .
CDR3 protein: CASSQGFPGNTEAFF
CDR3 DNA: TGTGCCAGCAGCCAAGGGTTCCCAGGGAACACTGAAGCTTTCTTT

clone size: .
J gene: TRBJ1-2
V gene: TRBV6-2/TRBV6-3
D gene: TRBD1
CDR3 protein: CASRRQGLNYGYTF
CDR3 DNA: TGTGCCAGCAGGCGACAGGGACTCAACTATGGCTACACCTTC

clone size: many
J gene: TRBJ2-7
V gene: TRBV6-2/TRBV6-3
D gene: TRBD2
CDR3 protein: CASRDSGKHSYEQYF
CDR3 DNA: TGTGCCAGCAGAGATAGCGGGAAGCACTCCTACGAGCAGTACTTC

clone size: .
J gene: TRBJ2-2
V gene: TRBV30
D gene: .
CDR3 protein: CAWRGYFTGELFF
CDR3 DNA: TGTGCCTGGAGGGGGTATTTCACCGGGGAGCTGTTTTTT

clone size: .
J gene: TRBJ2-7
V gene: TRBV28
D gene: .
CDR3 protein: CASSFTFSYEQYF
CDR3 DNA: TGTGCCAGCAGTTTCACTTTCTCCTACGAGCAGTACTTC

clone size: few
J gene: TRBJ2-7
V gene: TRBV4-1
D gene: TRBD2
CDR3 protein: CASSQEALAGSISYEQYF
CDR3 DNA: TGCGCCAGCAGCCAAGAGGCGCTAGCGGGAAGTATCTCCTACGAGCAGTACTTC

clone size: .
J gene: TRBJ1-1
V gene: TRBV7-9
D gene: .
CDR3 protein: CASSLIVGGNTEAFF
CDR3 DNA: TGTGCCAGCAGCTTAATTGTAGGAGGGAACACTGAAGCTTTCTTT

clone size: few
J gene: TRBJ2-2
V gene: TRBV6-5
D gene: TRBD2
CDR3 protein: CASSYLGLAGASHPGELFF
CDR3 DNA: TGTGCCAGCAGTTACCTCGGACTAGCGGGAGCCTCGCACCCCGGGGAGCTGTTTTTT

clone size: .
J gene: TRBJ1-5
V gene: TRBV7-2
D gene: TRBD1
CDR3 protein: CASSEGQGAFQPQHF
CDR3 DNA: TGTGCCAGCAGCGAGGGACAGGGGGCTTTTCAGCCCCAGCATTTT

clone size: few
J gene: TRBJ2-1
V gene: TRBV6-1
D gene: TRBD2
CDR3 protein: CASSSGIQYNEQFF
CDR3 DNA: TGTGCCAGCAGTAGCGGGATTCAGTACAATGAGCAGTTCTTC

clone size: few
J gene: TRBJ2-4
V gene: TRBV27
D gene: TRBD1
CDR3 protein: CASSPSGTGIPLQYF
CDR3 DNA: TGTGCCAGCAGTCCTTCCGGGACAGGGATCCCCCTTCAGTACTTC